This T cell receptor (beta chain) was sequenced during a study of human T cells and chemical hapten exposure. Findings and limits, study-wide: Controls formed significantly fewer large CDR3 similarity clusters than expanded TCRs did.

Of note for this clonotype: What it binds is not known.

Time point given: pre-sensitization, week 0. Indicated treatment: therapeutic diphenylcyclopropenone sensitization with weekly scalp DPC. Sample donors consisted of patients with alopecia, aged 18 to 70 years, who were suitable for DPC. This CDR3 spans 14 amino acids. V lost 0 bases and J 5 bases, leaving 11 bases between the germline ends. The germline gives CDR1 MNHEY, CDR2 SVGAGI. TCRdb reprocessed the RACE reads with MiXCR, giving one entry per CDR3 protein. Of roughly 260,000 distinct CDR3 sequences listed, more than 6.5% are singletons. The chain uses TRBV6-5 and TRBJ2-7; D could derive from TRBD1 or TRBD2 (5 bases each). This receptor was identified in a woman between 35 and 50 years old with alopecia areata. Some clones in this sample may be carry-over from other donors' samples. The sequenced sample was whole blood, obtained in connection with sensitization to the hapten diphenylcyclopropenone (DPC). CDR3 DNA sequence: TGTGCCAGCAGTTACTCGAAGGGGAGCGACGAGCAGTACTTC. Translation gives CASSYSKGSDEQYF.